These 15 T cell receptor beta chains were all obtained from the same sample, sequenced in a study of blood T cell repertoires in COVID-19. Profiling relied on immunoSEQ multiplex PCR, and the TCRdb table lists in-frame clones only, not all of them. The sample holds approximately 100,000 clones, around 82% seen once. Sequencing was performed on peripheral blood. These receptors came from a woman aged 45-65 years with acute or convalescent COVID-19.

The chain recombines TRBV9 with TRBJ2-3, with 8 bases fitting TRBD1. J lost 7 bases, V lost 0 bases, and 7 bases had no gene match. The CDR3 runs 15 residues. Germline V gene lookup returns CDR1 SGDLS and CDR2 YYNGEE. The CDR3 DNA follows: TGTGCCAGCAGCGTAGAGACAGGGGCTAGGAATACGCAGTATTTT. Translation: CASSVETGARNTQYF.

This chain uses TRBV7-7 with TRBJ1-4; 9 bases fit TRBD1. The CDR3 spans 16 residues. V was pared by 5 bases and J by 4 bases, with 8 bases of the junction left unmatched. The V gene's germline CDR1 is SSHAT and CDR2 FNYEAQ (reference sequence). CDR3 coding DNA: TGTGCCAGCAGCGCCAAGACAGGGGGTCGTAATGAAAAACTGTTTTTT. This codes for CASSAKTGGRNEKLFF. Complete variable domain (other parts from reference TRBV7-7 and TRBJ1-4): GAGVSQSPRYKVTKRGQDVTLRCDPISSHATLYWYQQALGQGPEFLTYFNYEAQPDKSGLPSDRFSAERPEGSISTLTIQRTEQRDSAMYRCASSAKTGGRNEKLFFGSGTQLSVL.

The table lists this clone with a count of one. The chain carries TRBV18 and TRBJ2-2; perhaps TRBD2 as D (6 bases). Germline V CDR1 and CDR2: KGHSH, LQKENI. V gave up 0 bases and J gave up 4 bases, with 12 bases separating them. The CDR3 consists of 16 residues. CDR3 sequence: CASSPPWRGVTGELFF. As DNA, the CDR3 is TGTGCCAGCTCACCACCGTGGAGGGGTGTCACCGGGGAGCTGTTTTTT.

Only one count was recorded for this clone. The gene calls are TRBV5-6 and TRBJ1-4, with TRBD1 matching 7 bases. Germline lookup yields CDR1 SGHDT and CDR2 YYEEEE. The trim removed 3 bases at V and 7 bases at J, leaving 6 bases unmatched. The CDR3 has 14 amino acids. Written as DNA, the CDR3 is TGTGCCAGCAGCTCCGGGACAGATTTTGAAAAACTGTTTTTT. It encodes CASSSGTDFEKLFF.

This clone was seen only once. The V and J genes are TRBV5-6 and TRBJ1-4; 7 bases map to TRBD1. With 4 bases clipped from V and 3 bases from J, the junction kept 6 bases outside the gene matches. Germline values: CDR1 SGHDT, CDR2 YYEEEE. The CDR3 runs 15 residues. For the CDR3, the DNA is TGTGCCAGCAGCCACACGACAGGGTCTAATGAAAAACTGTTTTTT. Its protein is CASSHTTGSNEKLFF.

This clone appeared once. The chain combines TRBV11-2 with TRBJ1-5, with 10 bases aligning to TRBD1. Germline CDR1 SGHAT, CDR2 FQNNGV. This CDR3 comprises 13 residues. V lost 8 bases to trimming and J lost 5 bases; unmatched junction nucleotides: 3. The CDR3 region has the DNA TGTGCCAGCGGGACAGGGGATCATCAGCCCCAGCATTTT. This gives the protein CASGTGDHQPQHF.

The CDR3 region is CASRRSNTGELFF. In DNA, the CDR3 is TGTGCCAGCAGGAGGAGTAACACCGGGGAGCTGTTTTTT. This sequence joins TRBV6-4 and TRBJ2-2; no clear D gene. Germline V gives CDR1 MRHNA, CDR2 SNTAGT. This CDR3 has 13 residues. The V end lost 6 bases, the J end lost 2 bases, and 7 bases lay between the germline ends.

V and J are TRBV19 and TRBJ1-1; D is perhaps TRBD1 (5 bases). This CDR3 comprises 14 residues. The V and J ends lost 3 bases and 6 bases respectively, with 14 bases between them. Germline CDR1 LNHDA, CDR2 SQIVND (reference sequence). CDR3 residues: CASSMGHSHAEAFF. DNA of the CDR3: TGTGCCAGTAGTATGGGGCACTCGCACGCTGAAGCTTTCTTT.

The V and J genes are TRBV25-1 and TRBJ2-3, with D possibly TRBD1 on 6 matching bases. The germline V gene has CDR1 MGHDK and CDR2 SYGVNS. This CDR3 contains 17 residues. The V and J ends lost 0 bases and 7 bases respectively, with 20 bases between them. CDR3 nucleotide sequence: TGTGCCAGCAGTGAATATGGCGGCAGGGGATCGATGCATACGCAGTATTTT. It codes for CASSEYGGRGSMHTQYF.

The rearrangement joins TRBV28 to TRBJ1-2, with unresolved D. This CDR3 region has 16 residues. Trimming removed 4 bases at V and 0 bases at J, with 15 bases between. Germline V lookup: CDR1 MDHEN, CDR2 SYDVKM. The CDR3: CASSSPGTGTNYGYTF. CDR3 coding DNA: TGTGCCAGCAGTTCCCCCGGTACGGGTACTAACTATGGCTACACCTTC.

The count of this clone is one. The J gene is TRBJ1-4, the V gene TRBV1; the D call of TRBD1 is as the table states it, not checked on the DNA. TRBV1 is a pseudogene. The CDR3 sequence is 15 residues long. CDR3 nucleotide sequence: TGCACCAGCAGCCAATCCGACAACCCTCCCAGAAAACTGTTTTTT. It yields the protein CTSSQSDNPPRKLFF.

The rearrangement links TRBV4-1 to TRBJ2-6; 7 bases are shared with TRBD1. CDR1 is MGHRA and CDR2 is YSYEKL in the germline V gene. J gave up 1 base and V 3 bases, and 9 bases lay outside the gene matches. CDR3 length: 18 amino acids. The CDR3 reads CASSHRQGIRSGANVLTF. The CDR3 DNA is TGCGCCAGCAGCCATCGACAGGGAATTCGGTCTGGGGCCAACGTCCTGACTTTC.

The chain recombines TRBV18 with TRBJ1-2; maybe TRBD1 (5 bases). Germline loops: CDR1 KGHSH, CDR2 LQKENI. CDR3 length equals 14 residues. V was cut by 3 bases and J by 2 bases, with 10 bases left in between. CDR3 residues: CASSPLRENYGYTF. The CDR3 DNA reads as TGTGCCAGCTCACCCCTCAGGGAAAACTATGGCTACACCTTC.

This clone is a singleton in its sample. This chain connects TRBV19 to TRBJ1-3; D uncertain. This CDR3 has 15 residues. Germline assignment: CDR1 LNHDA and CDR2 SQIVND (reference sequence). V lost 7 bases, J lost 0 bases, and 13 bases lay in between. DNA of the CDR3: TGTGCCAGTACCCCCCAACTAAGCTCTGGAAACACCATATATTTT. It specifies CASTPQLSSGNTIYF.

This chain uses TRBV5-1 with TRBJ1-3, with unresolved D. This CDR3 has 15 residues. Germline loops: CDR1 SGHRS, CDR2 YFSETQ. The ends were cut back, 0 bases at V and 0 bases at J, with 7 bases in the middle. CDR3 in amino acids: CASSLEISSGNTIYF. In DNA form, the CDR3 reads TGCGCCAGCAGCTTGGAGATTAGCTCTGGAAACACCATATATTTT.